This passage covers 5 T cell receptor beta chains from one sample sequenced in a study of T cell responses to AZD1222 COVID-19 vaccine. Here immunoSEQ multiplex PCR was the method, and the copy in TCRdb shows in-frame clones only, minus some. The table lists around 120,000 clones, about 90% of them singletons, with 1.6% in the top ten. The starting material was peripheral blood, obtained 28 days after the second AZD1222 dose. The receptors derive from an adult who received the AZD1222 COVID-19 vaccine.

J is TRBJ1-5 and V is TRBV12-3 or TRBV12-4; the D gene is possibly TRBD1 (5 bases). The CDR3 is 13 amino acids. The V end lost 3 bases, the J end lost 5 bases, and 8 bases lay between the germline ends. The CDR3 region is CASSFGADQPQHF. The CDR3 DNA reads as TGTGCCAGCAGTTTTGGGGCAGATCAGCCCCAGCATTTT.

The sample holds one count of this clone. The rearrangement uses TRBV19 and TRBJ1-5; D ambiguous. CDR1 is LNHDA and CDR2 is SQIVND in the germline V gene (reference sequence). Between the trimmed V and J ends, which lost 6 bases and 4 bases, there was a span of 10 bases. The CDR3 length is 13 residues. The CDR3 loop is CASSKERNQPQHF. The CDR3 DNA follows: TGTGCCAGTAGCAAAGAGAGGAATCAGCCCCAGCATTTT.

V usage is TRBV19 and J usage is TRBJ2-2; D is undetermined. CDR3 length: 13 amino acids. Germline V gene data show CDR1 as LNHDA and CDR2 as SQIVND (reference sequence). V lost 3 bases and J lost 6, with 8 bases in between. The CDR3 here is CASSMGFSGELFF. Written as DNA, the CDR3 is TGTGCCAGTAGTATGGGGTTTTCCGGGGAGCTGTTTTTT. Full variable domain (missing parts from reference TRBV19 and TRBJ2-2): DGGITQSPKYLFRKEGQNVTLSCEQNLNHDAMYWYRQDPGQGLRLIYYSQIVNDFQKGDIAEGYSVSREKKESFPLTVTSAQKNPTAFYLCASSMGFSGELFFGEGSRLTVL.

The rearrangement uses TRBV5-1 and TRBJ1-2; D is undetermined. The germline gives CDR1 SGHRS, CDR2 YFSETQ. The CDR3 sequence is 14 residues long. The ends were cut back, 0 bases at V and 8 bases at J, with 14 bases in the middle. CDR3 in DNA: TGCGCCAGCAGCTTGGTGCCGGGAGGTGAGGGCTACACCTTC. Residues: CASSLVPGGEGYTF. Using reference TRBV5-1 and TRBJ1-2 for the parts outside the CDR3, the full variable domain is KAGVTQTPRYLIKTRGQQVTLSCSPISGHRSVSWYQQTPGQGLQFLFEYFSETQRNKGNFPGRFSGRQFSNSRSEMNVSTLELGDSALYLCASSLVPGGEGYTFGSGTRLTVV.

The chain is built from TRBV7-9 and TRBJ2-5; D is possibly TRBD1 (5 bases). The CDR3 spans 14 residues. CDR1 is SEHNR, CDR2 FQNEAQ, per germline (reference sequence). V lost 3 bases, J lost 5 bases, and 13 bases lay in between. The CDR3 DNA reads as TGTGCCAGCAGCTTCAGGGAACCGGGTGAGACCCAGTACTTC. Protein: CASSFREPGETQYF.